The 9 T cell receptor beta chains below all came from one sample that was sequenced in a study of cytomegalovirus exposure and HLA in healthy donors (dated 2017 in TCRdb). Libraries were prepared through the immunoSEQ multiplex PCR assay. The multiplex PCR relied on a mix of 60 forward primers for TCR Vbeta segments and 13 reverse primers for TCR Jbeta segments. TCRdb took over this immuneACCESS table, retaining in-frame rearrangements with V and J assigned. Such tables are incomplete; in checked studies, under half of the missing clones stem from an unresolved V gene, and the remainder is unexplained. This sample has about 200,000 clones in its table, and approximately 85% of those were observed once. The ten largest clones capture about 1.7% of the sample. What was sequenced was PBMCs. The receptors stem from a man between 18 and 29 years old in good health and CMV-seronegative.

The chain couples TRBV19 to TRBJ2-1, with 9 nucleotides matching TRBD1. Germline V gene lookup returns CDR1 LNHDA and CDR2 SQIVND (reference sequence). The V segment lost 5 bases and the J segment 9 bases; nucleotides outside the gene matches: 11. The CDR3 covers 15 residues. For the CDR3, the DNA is TGTGCCAGTAGTCCCCCGGGACAGGGATTTGGTGAGCAGTTCTTC. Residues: CASSPPGQGFGEQFF.

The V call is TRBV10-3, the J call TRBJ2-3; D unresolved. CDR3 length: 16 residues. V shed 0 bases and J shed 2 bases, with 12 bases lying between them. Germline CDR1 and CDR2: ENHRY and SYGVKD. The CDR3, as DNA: TGTGCCATCAGTGAGTCGGCTGGGCCTCCCACAGATACGCAGTATTTT. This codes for CAISESAGPPTDTQYF.

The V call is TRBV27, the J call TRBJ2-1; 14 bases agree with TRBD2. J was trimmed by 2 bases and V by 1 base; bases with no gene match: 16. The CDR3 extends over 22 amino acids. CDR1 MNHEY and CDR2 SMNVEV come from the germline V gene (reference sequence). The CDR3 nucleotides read TGTGCCAGCAGTTTATTTGGGACTAGCGGGAGCAGTAAATTTGGTACCTACAATGAGCAGTTCTTC. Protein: CASSLFGTSGSSKFGTYNEQFF.

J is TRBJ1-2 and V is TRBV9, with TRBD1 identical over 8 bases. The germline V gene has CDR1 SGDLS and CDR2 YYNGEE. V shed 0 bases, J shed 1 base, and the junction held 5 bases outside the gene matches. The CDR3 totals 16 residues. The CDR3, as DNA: TGTGCCAGCAGCGTAGGGACAGGGCCCCTTAACTATGGCTACACCTTC. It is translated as CASSVGTGPLNYGYTF.

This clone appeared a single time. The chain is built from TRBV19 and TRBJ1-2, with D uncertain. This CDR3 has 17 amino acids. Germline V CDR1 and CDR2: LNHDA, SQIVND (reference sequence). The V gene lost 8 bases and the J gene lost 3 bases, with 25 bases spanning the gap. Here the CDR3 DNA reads TGTGCCAGTCGAGGGAGCGGAAGCCATTGGTACCACTATGGCTACACCTTC. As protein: CASRGSGSHWYHYGYTF. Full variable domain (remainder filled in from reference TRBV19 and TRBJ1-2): DGGITQSPKYLFRKEGQNVTLSCEQNLNHDAMYWYRQDPGQGLRLIYYSQIVNDFQKGDIAEGYSVSREKKESFPLTVTSAQKNPTAFYLCASRGSGSHWYHYGYTFGSGTRLTVV.

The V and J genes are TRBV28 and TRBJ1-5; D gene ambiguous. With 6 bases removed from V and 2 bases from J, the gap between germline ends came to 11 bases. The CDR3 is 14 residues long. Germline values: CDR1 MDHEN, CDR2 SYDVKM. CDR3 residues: CASRTLGGNQPQHF. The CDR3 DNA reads TGTGCCAGCAGGACCCTCGGGGGCAATCAGCCCCAGCATTTT.

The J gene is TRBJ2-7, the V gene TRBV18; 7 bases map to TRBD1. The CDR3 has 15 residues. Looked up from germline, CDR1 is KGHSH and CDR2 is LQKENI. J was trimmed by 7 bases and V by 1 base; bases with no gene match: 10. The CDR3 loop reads CASSPQGGPGEEQYF. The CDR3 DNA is TGTGCCAGCTCACCACAAGGGGGCCCTGGGGAGGAGCAGTACTTC.

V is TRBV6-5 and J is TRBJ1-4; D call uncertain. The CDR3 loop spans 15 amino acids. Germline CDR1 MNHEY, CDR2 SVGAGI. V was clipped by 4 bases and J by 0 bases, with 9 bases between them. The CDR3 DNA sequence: TGTGCCAGCAGTTTGTCTTATGCAACTAATGAAAAACTGTTTTTT. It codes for CASSLSYATNEKLFF.

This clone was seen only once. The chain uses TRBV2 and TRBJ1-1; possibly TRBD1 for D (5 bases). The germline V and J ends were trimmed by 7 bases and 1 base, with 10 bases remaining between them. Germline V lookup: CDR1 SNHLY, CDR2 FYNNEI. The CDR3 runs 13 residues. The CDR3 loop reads CASIPDTNTEAFF. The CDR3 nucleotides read TGTGCCAGCATTCCGGACACGAACACTGAAGCTTTCTTT.